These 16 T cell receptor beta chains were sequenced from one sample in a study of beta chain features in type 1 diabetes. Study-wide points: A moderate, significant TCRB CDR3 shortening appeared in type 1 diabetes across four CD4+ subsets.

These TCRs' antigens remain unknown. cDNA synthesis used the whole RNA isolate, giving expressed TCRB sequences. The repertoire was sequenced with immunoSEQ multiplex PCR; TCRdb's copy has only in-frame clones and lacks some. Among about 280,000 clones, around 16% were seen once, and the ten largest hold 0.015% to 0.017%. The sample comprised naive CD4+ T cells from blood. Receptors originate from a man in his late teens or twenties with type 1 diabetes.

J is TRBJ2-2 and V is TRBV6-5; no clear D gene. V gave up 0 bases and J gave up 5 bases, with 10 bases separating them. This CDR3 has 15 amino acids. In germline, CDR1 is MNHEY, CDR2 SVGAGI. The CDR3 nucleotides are TGTGCCAGCAGTTACTCGTACGCGGTTACCGGGGAGCTGTTTTTT. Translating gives CASSYSYAVTGELFF.

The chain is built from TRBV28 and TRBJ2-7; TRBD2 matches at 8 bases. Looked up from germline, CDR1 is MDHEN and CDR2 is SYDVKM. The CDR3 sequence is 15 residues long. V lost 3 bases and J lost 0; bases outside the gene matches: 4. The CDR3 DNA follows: TGTGCCAGCAGTTTCGTAGCGGGGTCCTCCTACGAGCAGTACTTC. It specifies CASSFVAGSSYEQYF.

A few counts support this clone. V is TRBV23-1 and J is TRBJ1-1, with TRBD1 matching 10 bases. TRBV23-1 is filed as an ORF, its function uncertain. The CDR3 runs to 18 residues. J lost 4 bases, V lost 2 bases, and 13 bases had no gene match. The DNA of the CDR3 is TGCGCCAGCAGTCAAGGGAAGGGGACAGGGGTTGGGGGCACTGAAGCTTTCTTT. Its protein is CASSQGKGTGVGGTEAFF.

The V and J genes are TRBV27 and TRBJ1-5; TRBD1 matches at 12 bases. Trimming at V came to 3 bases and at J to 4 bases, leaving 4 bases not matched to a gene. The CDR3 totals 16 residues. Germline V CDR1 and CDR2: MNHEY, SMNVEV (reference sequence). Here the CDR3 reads CASSLGQGAGNQPQHF. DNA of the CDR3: TGTGCCAGCAGTTTGGGACAGGGGGCTGGGAATCAGCCCCAGCATTTT.

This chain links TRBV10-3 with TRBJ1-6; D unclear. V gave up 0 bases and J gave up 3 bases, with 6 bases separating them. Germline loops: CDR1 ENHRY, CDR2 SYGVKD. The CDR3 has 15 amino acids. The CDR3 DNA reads TGTGCCATCAGTGAGTCGCTGAGCTATAATTCACCCCTCCACTTT. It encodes CAISESLSYNSPLHF.

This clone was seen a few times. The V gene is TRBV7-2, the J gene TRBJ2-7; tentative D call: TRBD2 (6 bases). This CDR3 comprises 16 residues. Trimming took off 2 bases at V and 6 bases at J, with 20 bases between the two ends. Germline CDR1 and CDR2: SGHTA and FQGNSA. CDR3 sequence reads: CASSLTGDSRWGEQYF. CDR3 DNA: TGTGCCAGCAGCTTAACGGGGGACTCACGCTGGGGCGAGCAGTACTTC.

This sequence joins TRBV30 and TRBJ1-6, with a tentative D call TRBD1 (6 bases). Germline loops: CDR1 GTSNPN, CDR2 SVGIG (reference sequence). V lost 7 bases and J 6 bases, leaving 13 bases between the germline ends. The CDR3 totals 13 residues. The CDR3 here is CASCPDSNSPLHF. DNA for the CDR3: TGTGCCTCCTGCCCGGACAGTAATTCACCCCTCCACTTT.

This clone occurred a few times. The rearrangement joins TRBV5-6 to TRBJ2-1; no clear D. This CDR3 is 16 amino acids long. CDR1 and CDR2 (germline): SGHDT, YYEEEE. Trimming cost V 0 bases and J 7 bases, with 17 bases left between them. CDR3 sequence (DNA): TGTGCCAGCAGCTTGGTGGGCGCTGCCCAGATGAATGAGCAGTTCTTC. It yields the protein CASSLVGAAQMNEQFF.

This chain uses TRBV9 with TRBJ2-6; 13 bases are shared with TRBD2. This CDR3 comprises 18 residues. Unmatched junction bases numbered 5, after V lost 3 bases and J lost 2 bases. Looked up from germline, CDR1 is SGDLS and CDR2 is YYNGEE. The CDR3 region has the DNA TGTGCCAGCAGCGAGGGACTAGCGGGGTCCCCTGGGGCCAACGTCCTGACTTTC. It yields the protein CASSEGLAGSPGANVLTF. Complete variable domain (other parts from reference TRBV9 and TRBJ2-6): DSGVTQTPKHLITATGQRVTLRCSPRSGDLSVYWYQQSLDQGLQFLIQYYNGEERAKGNILERFSAQQFPDLHSELNLSSLELGDSALYFCASSEGLAGSPGANVLTFGAGSRLTVL.

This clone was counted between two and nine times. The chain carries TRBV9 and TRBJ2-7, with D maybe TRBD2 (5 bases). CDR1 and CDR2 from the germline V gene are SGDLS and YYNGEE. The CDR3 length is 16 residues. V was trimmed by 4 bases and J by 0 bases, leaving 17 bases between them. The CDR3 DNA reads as TGTGCCAGCAGCCGGTCGTTCGGCGACTACTCCTACGAGCAGTACTTC. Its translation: CASSRSFGDYSYEQYF.

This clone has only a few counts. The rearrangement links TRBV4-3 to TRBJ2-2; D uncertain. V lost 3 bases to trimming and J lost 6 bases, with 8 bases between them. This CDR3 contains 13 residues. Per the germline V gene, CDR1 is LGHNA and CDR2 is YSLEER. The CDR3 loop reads CASSHNRAGELFF. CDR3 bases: TGCGCCAGCAGCCATAACAGAGCCGGGGAGCTGTTTTTT.

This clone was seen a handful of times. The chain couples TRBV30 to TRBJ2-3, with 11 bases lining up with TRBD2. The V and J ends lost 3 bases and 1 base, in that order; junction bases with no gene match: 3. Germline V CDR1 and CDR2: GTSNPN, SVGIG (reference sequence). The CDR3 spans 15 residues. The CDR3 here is CAWSTSGGGTDTQYF. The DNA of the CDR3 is TGTGCCTGGAGCACTAGCGGGGGAGGCACAGATACGCAGTATTTT.

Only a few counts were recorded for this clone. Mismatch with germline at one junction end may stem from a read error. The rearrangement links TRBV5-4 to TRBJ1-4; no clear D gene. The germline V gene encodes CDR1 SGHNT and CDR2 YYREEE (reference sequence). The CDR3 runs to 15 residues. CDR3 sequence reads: CASSQEVVRDEKLFF. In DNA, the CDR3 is TGCGCCAGCAGCCAAGAAGTAGTCCGGGATGAAAAACTGTTTTTT.

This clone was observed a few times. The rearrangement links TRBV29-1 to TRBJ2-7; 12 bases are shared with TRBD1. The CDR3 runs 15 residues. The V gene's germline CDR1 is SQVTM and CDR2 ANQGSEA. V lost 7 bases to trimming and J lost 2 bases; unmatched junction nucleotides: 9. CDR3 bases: TGCAGCGCGGGACAGGGGGCCCCACCGACCTACGAGCAGTACTTC. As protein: CSAGQGAPPTYEQYF.

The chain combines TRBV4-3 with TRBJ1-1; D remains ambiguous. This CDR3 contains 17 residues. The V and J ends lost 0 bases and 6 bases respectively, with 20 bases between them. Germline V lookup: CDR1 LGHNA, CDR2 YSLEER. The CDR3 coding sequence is TGCGCCAGCAGCCAAGATTTCTTCAGGAGGGTTTCGGCTGAAGCTTTCTTT. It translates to CASSQDFFRRVSAEAFF.

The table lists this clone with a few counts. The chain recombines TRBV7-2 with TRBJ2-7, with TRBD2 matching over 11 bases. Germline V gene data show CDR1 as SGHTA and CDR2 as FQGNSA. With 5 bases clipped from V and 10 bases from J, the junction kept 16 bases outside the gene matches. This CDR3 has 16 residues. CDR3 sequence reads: CASSATSGDRVREQYF. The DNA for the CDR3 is TGTGCCAGCAGCGCGACTAGCGGGGATCGTGTAAGGGAACAGTACTTC.